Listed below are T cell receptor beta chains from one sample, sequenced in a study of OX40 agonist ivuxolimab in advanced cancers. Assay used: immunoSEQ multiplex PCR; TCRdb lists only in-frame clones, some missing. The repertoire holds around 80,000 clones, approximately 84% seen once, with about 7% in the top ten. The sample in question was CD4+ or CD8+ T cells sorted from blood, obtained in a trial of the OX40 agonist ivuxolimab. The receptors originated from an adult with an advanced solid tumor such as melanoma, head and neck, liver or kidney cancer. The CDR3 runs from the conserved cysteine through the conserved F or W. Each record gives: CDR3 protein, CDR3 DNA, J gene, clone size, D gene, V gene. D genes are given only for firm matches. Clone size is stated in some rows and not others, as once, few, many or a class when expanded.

CDR3aa: CASNLQDGGTQYF
CDR3nt: TGTGCCAGCAATCTACAGGACGGGGGGACGCAGTATTTT
j_gene: TRBJ2-3
abundance: -
d_gene: TRBD2
v_gene: TRBV2

CDR3aa: CASSLTRNTEAFF
CDR3nt: TGTGCCAGCAGCCTTACGAGGAACACTGAAGCTTTCTTT
j_gene: TRBJ1-1
abundance: -
d_gene: -
v_gene: TRBV6-5

CDR3aa: CASSIQGNTGELFF
CDR3nt: TGTGCCAGCAGCATCCAGGGAAACACCGGGGAGCTGTTTTTT
j_gene: TRBJ2-2
abundance: few
d_gene: -
v_gene: TRBV21-1

CDR3aa: CASRGTTPYNEQFF
CDR3nt: TGTGCCAGCCGCGGGACTACTCCATACAATGAGCAGTTCTTC
j_gene: TRBJ2-1
abundance: -
d_gene: TRBD2
v_gene: TRBV11-2

CDR3aa: CASGPRGGNTEAFF
CDR3nt: TGTGCTAGTGGTCCGCGAGGAGGGAACACTGAAGCTTTCTTT
j_gene: TRBJ1-1
abundance: -
d_gene: -
v_gene: TRBV12-5

CDR3aa: CASSQNALGGGFNEQFF
CDR3nt: TGCGCCAGCAGCCAAAATGCGTTGGGCGGGGGGTTCAATGAGCAGTTCTTC
j_gene: TRBJ2-1
abundance: few
d_gene: TRBD2
v_gene: TRBV4-1

CDR3aa: CASTRGDSSGNTIYF
CDR3nt: TGTGCCAGCACCCGGGGAGACAGCTCTGGAAACACCATATATTTT
j_gene: TRBJ1-3
abundance: -
d_gene: -
v_gene: TRBV25-1

CDR3aa: CASSPGGRIEKLFF
CDR3nt: TGTGCCAGCAGCCCAGGGGGCAGGATTGAAAAACTGTTTTTT
j_gene: TRBJ1-4
abundance: -
d_gene: TRBD1
v_gene: TRBV7-8

CDR3aa: CASSSQTAYLNTEAFF
CDR3nt: TGTGCCAGCAGCTCCCAGACAGCCTACTTGAACACTGAAGCTTTCTTT
j_gene: TRBJ1-1
abundance: -
d_gene: -
v_gene: TRBV5-5

CDR3aa: CASSLPTSGRETQYF
CDR3nt: TGTGCCAGCAGCTTACCGACTAGCGGGAGGGAGACCCAGTACTTC
j_gene: TRBJ2-5
abundance: -
d_gene: TRBD2
v_gene: TRBV7-9

CDR3aa: CASSPGQRTYEQYF
CDR3nt: TGTGCCAGCAGCCCGGGACAGAGAACCTACGAGCAGTACTTC
j_gene: TRBJ2-7
abundance: few
d_gene: TRBD1
v_gene: TRBV6-6

CDR3aa: CASPVERGIPLHF
CDR3nt: TGTGCCAGCCCCGTGGAGCGGGGGATTCCCCTCCACTTT
j_gene: TRBJ1-6
abundance: -
d_gene: -
v_gene: TRBV6-1

CDR3aa: CSVAWGYGYTF
CDR3nt: TGCAGCGTTGCCTGGGGCTATGGCTACACCTTC
j_gene: TRBJ1-2
abundance: few
d_gene: -
v_gene: TRBV29-1

CDR3aa: CASSRLTLGETQYF
CDR3nt: TGTGCCAGCAGTAGACTCACCCTAGGGGAGACCCAGTACTTC
j_gene: TRBJ2-5
abundance: medium-sized
d_gene: -
v_gene: TRBV6-5

CDR3aa: CASSLGRNTEAFF
CDR3nt: TGTGCCAGCAGCTTAGGAAGGAACACTGAAGCTTTCTTT
j_gene: TRBJ1-1
abundance: -
d_gene: -
v_gene: TRBV11-3

CDR3aa: CASSGGRLAADTQYF
CDR3nt: TGCGCCAGCAGCGGGGGAAGACTAGCTGCAGATACGCAGTATTTT
j_gene: TRBJ2-3
abundance: once
d_gene: TRBD2
v_gene: TRBV5-1

CDR3aa: CASRQGPDSPLHF
CDR3nt: TGTGCCAGCAGACAGGGACCAGATTCACCCCTCCACTTT
j_gene: TRBJ1-6
abundance: -
d_gene: -
v_gene: TRBV6-1

CDR3aa: CASSLEGQYGYTF
CDR3nt: TGCGCCAGCAGCTTGGAGGGACAGTATGGCTACACCTTC
j_gene: TRBJ1-2
abundance: -
d_gene: TRBD1
v_gene: TRBV5-1

CDR3aa: CASSQDQGVGDYGYTF
CDR3nt: TGTGCCAGCAGCCAAGATCAGGGGGTGGGGGACTATGGCTACACCTTC
j_gene: TRBJ1-2
abundance: -
d_gene: TRBD1
v_gene: TRBV4-1

CDR3aa: CAWSIDRATNEKLFF
CDR3nt: TGTGCCTGGAGTATTGACAGAGCAACTAATGAAAAACTGTTTTTT
j_gene: TRBJ1-4
abundance: -
d_gene: -
v_gene: TRBV30

CDR3aa: CASSQAVRDTYGYTF
CDR3nt: TGTGCCAGCAGCCAGGCAGTTCGGGACACCTATGGCTACACCTTC
j_gene: TRBJ1-2
abundance: -
d_gene: -
v_gene: TRBV4-2

CDR3aa: CASSLGGQGVVEQFF
CDR3nt: TGTGCCAGCAGCTTAGGAGGACAGGGGGTAGTTGAGCAGTTCTTC
j_gene: TRBJ2-1
abundance: -
d_gene: TRBD1
v_gene: TRBV7-2

CDR3aa: CASSLSRDVAFF
CDR3nt: TGTGCCAGCTCACTGTCCCGGGACGTGGCTTTCTTT
j_gene: TRBJ1-1
abundance: few
d_gene: -
v_gene: TRBV18

CDR3aa: CASSLLGNPGETQYF
CDR3nt: TGTGCCAGCAGCTTACTGGGCAACCCAGGGGAGACCCAGTACTTC
j_gene: TRBJ2-5
abundance: -
d_gene: -
v_gene: TRBV7-9

CDR3aa: CASSPTSGRSKQFF
CDR3nt: TGTGCCAGCAGCCCAACTAGCGGGAGATCAAAGCAGTTCTTC
j_gene: TRBJ2-1
abundance: -
d_gene: TRBD2
v_gene: TRBV7-8

CDR3aa: CASSPFGWDNQPQHF
CDR3nt: TGTGCCAGCAGTCCATTCGGGTGGGATAATCAGCCCCAGCATTTT
j_gene: TRBJ1-5
abundance: few
d_gene: -
v_gene: TRBV6-8

CDR3aa: CASSLGPDSGNTIYF
CDR3nt: TGCGCCAGCAGCTTGGGGCCGGACTCTGGAAACACCATATATTTT
j_gene: TRBJ1-3
abundance: -
d_gene: -
v_gene: TRBV5-1

CDR3aa: CASSPGTGFRTEAFF
CDR3nt: TGTGCCAGCAGCCCTGGGACAGGCTTTAGGACTGAAGCTTTCTTT
j_gene: TRBJ1-1
abundance: few
d_gene: TRBD1
v_gene: TRBV7-2

CDR3aa: CSLAREFAYNEQFF
CDR3nt: TGCAGCTTGGCGCGGGAGTTTGCCTACAATGAGCAGTTCTTC
j_gene: TRBJ2-1
abundance: few
d_gene: TRBD2
v_gene: TRBV29-1

CDR3aa: CASSKGTGGSDTQYF
CDR3nt: TGTGCCAGCAGTAAGGGGACAGGGGGTTCAGATACGCAGTATTTT
j_gene: TRBJ2-3
abundance: -
d_gene: TRBD1
v_gene: TRBV6-6

CDR3aa: CASSQDIAVGANVLTF
CDR3nt: TGCGCCAGCAGCCAAGATATCGCGGTTGGGGCCAACGTCCTGACTTTC
j_gene: TRBJ2-6
abundance: -
d_gene: -
v_gene: TRBV4-3

CDR3aa: CASSLEASGSYEQYF
CDR3nt: TGTGCCAGCAGCTTGGAGGCTAGCGGTTCCTACGAGCAGTACTTC
j_gene: TRBJ2-7
abundance: -
d_gene: TRBD2
v_gene: TRBV5-5

CDR3aa: CASSLFHRDEQFF
CDR3nt: TGTGCCAGCAGCTTATTCCATCGGGATGAGCAGTTCTTC
j_gene: TRBJ2-1
abundance: once
d_gene: -
v_gene: TRBV7-2

CDR3aa: CASREDRVVNTEAFF
CDR3nt: TGTGCCAGCAGGGAGGACAGGGTGGTGAACACTGAAGCTTTCTTT
j_gene: TRBJ1-1
abundance: -
d_gene: TRBD1
v_gene: TRBV11-2

CDR3aa: CASSFVGQLFGYTF
CDR3nt: TGTGCCAGCAGCTTCGTCGGACAGCTTTTTGGCTACACCTTC
j_gene: TRBJ1-2
abundance: -
d_gene: -
v_gene: TRBV7-2

CDR3aa: CASSSQGNTEAFF
CDR3nt: TGTGCCAGCAGCTCCCAGGGGAACACTGAAGCTTTCTTT
j_gene: TRBJ1-1
abundance: -
d_gene: -
v_gene: TRBV7-3

CDR3aa: CASSPGVEAFF
CDR3nt: TGTGCCAGCAGCCCGGGGGTTGAAGCTTTCTTT
j_gene: TRBJ1-1
abundance: -
d_gene: -
v_gene: TRBV7-9

CDR3aa: CASSYETSGTEAFF
CDR3nt: TGTGCCAGCAGTTACGAAACATCGGGCACTGAAGCTTTCTTT
j_gene: TRBJ1-1
abundance: once
d_gene: -
v_gene: TRBV6-6

CDR3aa: CASRSFGVSQPQHF
CDR3nt: TGTGCCAGCAGGAGCTTCGGGGTCTCCCAGCCCCAGCATTTT
j_gene: TRBJ1-5
abundance: -
d_gene: -
v_gene: TRBV27

CDR3aa: CASSPGQAETQYF
CDR3nt: TGCGCCAGCAGCCCGGGGCAAGCCGAGACCCAGTACTTC
j_gene: TRBJ2-5
abundance: -
d_gene: -
v_gene: TRBV5-1